This TCR beta chain was recorded in a study of tumor-infiltrating lymphocytes in primary liver carcinoma. Study information: The patients included men and women who were aged 30 to 69 years. About 3.65 to 7.13 million productive TCRbeta reads were obtained from the samples, with similar numbers across tissue types.

Both RNA and DNA were isolated together from around 20-30 mg of bulk tissue that had not been sorted. Surgery removed the patients' primary liver carcinoma. Patients were chronically HBV-infected and treatment-naive. This clonotype was seen repeatedly, ten times or more. Looked up from germline, CDR1 is MNHNS and CDR2 is SASEGT. V gave up 0 bases and J gave up 0 bases, with 9 bases separating them. This CDR3 region has 16 residues. Total RNA (roughly 540 ng) served as template for TCR beta cDNA synthesis primed by a constant-region primer. Slightly modified ARM-PCR served as the procedure for the TCR beta libraries. These libraries came from three rounds of nested multiplex PCR. PCR rounds one and two used TRBV1-TRBV30 forward primers with a C-beta reverse primer for about 9 cycles each. TCRdb re-derived calls from the multiplex PCR reads in MiXCR, one entry per CDR3 protein. Among roughly 86,000 distinct CDR3 sequences listed, about 70% were seen once.

V usage is TRBV6-1 and J usage is TRBJ2-4; D is ambiguous. The material sequenced was tumor-adjacent normal liver tissue. The receptor was isolated from a middle-aged man with primary liver carcinoma and hepatitis B virus infection. The CDR3 sequence: CASSEARALAKNIQYF. The CDR3 nucleotides are TGTGCCAGCAGTGAAGCGCGAGCACTAGCCAAAAACATTCAGTACTTC.